This TCR beta chain is drawn from a study of cytomegalovirus exposure and HLA in healthy donors. Points from the study as a whole: In a later analysis, CMV-associated beta chains were mostly HLA-associated, it appeared.

Of note for this clone: Its target is unknown.

13 Jbeta primers and 60 Vbeta primers were used for the PCR. Assay: immunoSEQ multiplex PCR; the TCRdb copy retains only in-frame clones and omits some. This sample has roughly 100,000 clones; around three quarters occur once, and the top ten carry over 13%. V lost 2 bases and J 2 bases, leaving 21 bases between the germline ends. The CDR3 spans 18 residues. Germline lookup yields CDR1 MGHRA and CDR2 YSYEKL. The material sequenced was PBMCs. This clonotype was obtained from a woman aged 50 to 60 in good health and CMV-seropositive. The chain is built from TRBV4-1 and TRBJ2-5; D perhaps matches TRBD1 (7 bases). The CDR3 DNA is TGCGCCAGCAGCCAAAACCCCGGACGACAGGGAGGTCAAGAGACCCAGTACTTC. Translating gives CASSQNPGRQGGQETQYF.